The sequence of this T cell receptor (beta chain) was determined in a study of T cell responses to AZD1222 COVID-19 vaccine. The CDR3 runs to 15 residues. V dropped 4 bases and J dropped 2; count of bases not matched to a gene: 5. Germline lookup yields CDR1 SNHLY and CDR2 FYNNEI. Clones were sequenced by immunoSEQ multiplex PCR, and TCRdb holds only the in-frame ones, with some missing. There are some 87,000 clones in the sample; 91% occur only once, and approximately 5.2% lies in the top ten. The chain couples TRBV2 to TRBJ2-5, with 9 bases aligning to TRBD2. The TCR was taken from an adult in good health. The sequencing used peripheral blood, collected on day 0 of MenACWY control vaccination. CDR3 loop: CASSVSGSSQETQYF. In nucleotides, the CDR3 is TGTGCCAGCAGTGTTAGCGGGAGCTCACAAGAGACCCAGTACTTC.